The T cell receptor (beta chain) under discussion was sequenced for a study of shared clonotypes between healthy human individuals. Study information: Aged between 18 and 49, the donors were two women and three men.

Researchers partitioned CD4+ cells into CD45RA+ naive and CD45RA-negative memory subsets. The CDR3 has 15 residues. With V trimmed by 5 bases and J by 6 bases, 9 bases remained unmatched. CDR1 is SEHNR, CDR2 FQNEAQ, per germline (reference sequence). A deep-level run was used for the assay. The authors split each subset's genomic DNA evenly across several immunoSEQ plates. Here immunoSEQ multiplex PCR was the method, and the copy in TCRdb shows in-frame clones only, minus some. The table records approximately 2,300,000 clones, around 90% of them present only once. The sequence derives from a young man in good health. Some clones in this sample may be carry-over from other donors' samples. The chain combines TRBV7-9 with TRBJ2-7, with TRBD2 matching 11 bases. Sequences were obtained from naive CD4+ T cells from PBMCs. As to subset: CD45RA+ positively selected. The CDR3 reads CASSASTSGGAEQYF. CDR3 coding DNA: TGTGCCAGCAGCGCATCCACTAGCGGGGGTGCCGAGCAGTACTTC.